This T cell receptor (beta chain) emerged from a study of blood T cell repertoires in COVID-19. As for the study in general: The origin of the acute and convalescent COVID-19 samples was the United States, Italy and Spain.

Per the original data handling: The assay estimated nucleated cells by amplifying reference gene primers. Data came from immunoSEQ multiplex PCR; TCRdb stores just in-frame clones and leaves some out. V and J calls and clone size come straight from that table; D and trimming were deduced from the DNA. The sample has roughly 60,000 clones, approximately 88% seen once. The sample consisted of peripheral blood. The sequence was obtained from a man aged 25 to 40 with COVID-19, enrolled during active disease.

CDR3 sequence: CASSSTGVGSVEQYF. CDR3 nucleotides: TGTGCCAGCAGTTCTACAGGGGTAGGGTCGGTCGAGCAGTACTTC. The rearrangement links TRBV7-3 to TRBJ2-7, with 7 bases fitting TRBD1. The CDR3 runs to 15 residues. V shed 6 bases, J shed 6 bases, and the junction held 14 bases outside the gene matches. The germline V gene encodes CDR1 SGHTA and CDR2 FQGTGA.